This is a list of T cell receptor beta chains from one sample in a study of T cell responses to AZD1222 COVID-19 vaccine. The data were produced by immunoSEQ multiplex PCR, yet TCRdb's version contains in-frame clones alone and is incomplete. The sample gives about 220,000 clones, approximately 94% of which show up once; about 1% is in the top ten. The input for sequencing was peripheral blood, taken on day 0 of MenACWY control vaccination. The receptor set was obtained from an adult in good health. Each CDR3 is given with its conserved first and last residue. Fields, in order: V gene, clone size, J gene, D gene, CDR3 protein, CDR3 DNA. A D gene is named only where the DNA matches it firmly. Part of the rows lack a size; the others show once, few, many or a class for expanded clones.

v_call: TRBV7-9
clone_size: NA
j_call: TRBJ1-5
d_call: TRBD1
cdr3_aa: CASSRGPGDRGQPQHF
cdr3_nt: TGTGCCAGCAGCCGCGGTCCCGGGGACAGGGGTCAGCCCCAGCATTTT

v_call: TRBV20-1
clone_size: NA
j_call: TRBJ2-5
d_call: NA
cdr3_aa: CSAVQETQYF
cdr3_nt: TGCAGTGCCGTCCAAGAGACCCAGTACTTC

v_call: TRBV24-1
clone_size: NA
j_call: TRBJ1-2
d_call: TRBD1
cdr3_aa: CATSGGQGAGYGYTF
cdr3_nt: TGTGCCACCAGTGGGGGACAGGGGGCCGGCTATGGCTACACCTTC

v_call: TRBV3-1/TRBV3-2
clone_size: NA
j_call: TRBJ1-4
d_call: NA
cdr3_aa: CASSRDPGRTNEKLFF
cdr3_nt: TGTGCCAGCAGCCGAGACCCGGGGCGAACTAATGAAAAACTGTTTTTT

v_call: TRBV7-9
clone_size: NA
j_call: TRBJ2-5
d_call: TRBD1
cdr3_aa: CASSSTGGWETQYF
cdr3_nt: TGTGCCAGCAGCTCCACAGGGGGTTGGGAGACCCAGTACTTC

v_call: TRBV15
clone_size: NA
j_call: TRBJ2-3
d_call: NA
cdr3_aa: CATSRDSASLDTQYF
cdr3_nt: TGTGCCACCAGCAGAGATTCGGCTAGTCTAGATACGCAGTATTTT

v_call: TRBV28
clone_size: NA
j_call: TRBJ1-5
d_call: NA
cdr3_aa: CASSFSGYSNQPQHF
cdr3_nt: TGTGCCAGCAGTTTTAGTGGCTATAGCAATCAGCCCCAGCATTTT

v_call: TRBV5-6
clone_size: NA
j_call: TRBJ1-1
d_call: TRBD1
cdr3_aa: CASSWGQLNTEAFF
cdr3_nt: TGTGCCAGCAGCTGGGGACAGTTGAACACTGAAGCTTTCTTT

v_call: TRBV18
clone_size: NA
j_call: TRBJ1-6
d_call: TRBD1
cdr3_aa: CASSQETGFSPLHF
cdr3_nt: TGTGCCAGCTCACAGGAGACAGGGTTTTCACCCCTCCACTTT

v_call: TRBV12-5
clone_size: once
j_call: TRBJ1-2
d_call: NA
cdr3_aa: CASGLGNYGYTF
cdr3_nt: TGTGCTAGTGGTTTAGGCAACTATGGCTACACCTTC

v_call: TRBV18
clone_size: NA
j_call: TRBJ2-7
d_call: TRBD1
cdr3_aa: CASSRQGSYEQYF
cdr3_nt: TGTGCCAGCTCACGACAGGGTTCCTACGAGCAGTACTTC